Listed below are T cell receptor beta chains from one sample, sequenced in a study of OX40 agonist ivuxolimab in advanced cancers. TCRdb keeps only in-frame clones here, not all; method: immunoSEQ multiplex PCR. In the table there are under 50,000 clones, roughly 86% of which are singletons. The source was CD4+ or CD8+ T cells sorted from blood, collected in a trial of the OX40 agonist ivuxolimab. These receptors came from an adult with an advanced solid tumor such as melanoma, head and neck, liver or kidney cancer. The CDR3 runs from the conserved cysteine through the conserved F or W. Each record gives: clone size, V gene, J gene, D gene, CDR3 DNA, CDR3 protein. A D gene is named only where the DNA matches it firmly. Size tells how often a clone was seen (once, few, many) or the class of an expanded clone, and some rows leave it out.

>NA|TRBV2|TRBJ2-1|NA
TGTGCCAGCAGTGCGGAGTTCTCTGAGCAGTTCTTC
CASSAEFSEQFF
>NA|TRBV19|TRBJ2-5|NA
TGTGCCAGTAGTATAGCGGGACACCGGGTCCTCGGGGAGGCCCAGTACTTC
CASSIAGHRVLGEAQYF
>NA|TRBV2|TRBJ2-3|TRBD2
TGTGCCAGCAGTGGGGACTATGCAGATACGCAGTATTTT
CASSGDYADTQYF
>NA|TRBV5-4|TRBJ1-5|TRBD1
TGTGCCAGCAGCCCTGACAGGGATCAGCCCCAGCATTTT
CASSPDRDQPQHF
>NA|TRBV28|TRBJ2-7|NA
TGTGCCAGCATCCCAGACAACCAATACAAGCAGTACTTC
CASIPDNQYKQYF
>NA|TRBV5-1|TRBJ2-5|TRBD2
TGCGCCAGCAGCTTGGCCTCGCTAGCGGGAGGAATGGAGACCCAGTACTTC
CASSLASLAGGMETQYF
>NA|TRBV5-1|TRBJ2-2|NA
TGCGCCAGCAGCCTGGGTATAGCGGGGGAGCTGTTTTTT
CASSLGIAGELFF
>once|TRBV9|TRBJ2-5|NA
TGTGCCAGCAGCGCCCGGGCCCCCGGGGTTGAAGAGACCCAGTACTTC
CASSARAPGVEETQYF
>NA|TRBV27|TRBJ1-5|TRBD1
TGTGCCAGCAGTTTGGCAGGGGGCTCCAATCAGCCCCAGCATTTT
CASSLAGGSNQPQHF
>NA|TRBV15|TRBJ2-1|TRBD2
TGTGCCACCAGCAGAGATAGATCCGCGGGAGGAAAGTTCTTC
CATSRDRSAGGKFF
>NA|TRBV5-6|TRBJ2-3|NA
TGTGCCAGCAGCAGGCAGGGCACAGATACGCAGTATTTT
CASSRQGTDTQYF
>NA|TRBV18|TRBJ1-5|NA
TGTGCCAGCTCACCGGGGAGGGATCAGCCCCAGCATTTT
CASSPGRDQPQHF
>NA|TRBV25-1|TRBJ2-3|TRBD2
TGTGCCAGCAGTGAAATCTATGTAGCGGGAAGTAGCACAGATACGCAGTATTTT
CASSEIYVAGSSTDTQYF
>NA|TRBV29-1|TRBJ1-2|NA
TGCAGCGTTGAGGAGGGGTCGTCTAACTATGGCTACACCTTC
CSVEEGSSNYGYTF
>NA|TRBV19|TRBJ2-7|NA
TGTGCCAGTAGTATAGATCTATCGAGGACTCGTACCTACGAGCAGTACTTC
CASSIDLSRTRTYEQYF
>NA|TRBV18|TRBJ2-1|TRBD1
TGTGCCAGCTCACCGGGACAGGGTTCATACAATGAGCAGTTCTTC
CASSPGQGSYNEQFF
>NA|TRBV30|TRBJ2-3|TRBD2
TGTGCCTGGAGGGTTAGCGGGAGCTTATATACGCAGTATTTT
CAWRVSGSLYTQYF
>NA|TRBV30|TRBJ1-3|NA
TGTGCCTGGAGTGGGCAGACAGGAAACACCATATATTTT
CAWSGQTGNTIYF
>NA|TRBV19|TRBJ2-7|NA
TGTGCCAGTAGTATTAGCCCGGGACCCTACGAGCAGTACTTC
CASSISPGPYEQYF
>few|TRBV27|TRBJ1-2|NA
TGTGCCAGGAGCCCTCGAACCTATGGCTACACCTTC
CARSPRTYGYTF
>NA|TRBV6-1|TRBJ1-4|TRBD1
TGTGCCAGCACCCCCGACAGGGAGAGCGAAAAACTGTTTTTT
CASTPDRESEKLFF
>once|TRBV18|TRBJ1-1|NA
TGTGCCAGCTCACCTTACACGGCAGGGGATAACACTGAAGCTTTCTTT
CASSPYTAGDNTEAFF
>NA|TRBV6-5|TRBJ2-7|TRBD2
TGTGCCAGCAGTTACTCCAGGGCTAGCGGGAGTTACGAGCAGTACTTC
CASSYSRASGSYEQYF
>NA|TRBV19|TRBJ1-1|TRBD1
TGTGCCAGTAGTAAGGGACAGGGGAGAAGGCCTGAAGCTTTCTTT
CASSKGQGRRPEAFF
>NA|TRBV19|TRBJ1-5|NA
TGTGCCAGTAGTATAATGGAGGGGAAGGGCAATCAGCCCCAGCATTTT
CASSIMEGKGNQPQHF
>once|TRBV30|TRBJ1-1|NA
TGTGCCTGGAGTCCCCCAGGGTATCCTGAAGCTTTCTTT
CAWSPPGYPEAFF
>NA|TRBV19|TRBJ2-3|TRBD1
TGTGCCAGTAGTATTCAAGGGGGCCTAGGCACAGATACGCAGTATTTT
CASSIQGGLGTDTQYF
>NA|TRBV19|TRBJ2-5|NA
TGTGCCAGTAGTAGCCGGGAGAGAGAGACCCAGTACTTC
CASSSRERETQYF
>once|TRBV11-2|TRBJ1-1|NA
TGTGCCAGCAGCTATGGGGTTGGGAACACTGAAGCTTTCTTT
CASSYGVGNTEAFF
>NA|TRBV7-4|TRBJ2-1|NA
TGTGCCAGCAGCTTCGGGCAGGGCCATTACAATGAGCAGTTCTTC
CASSFGQGHYNEQFF
>NA|TRBV4-1|TRBJ2-7|NA
TGCGCCAGCAGCCAAGATCCACTCGACTCCTACGAGCAGTACTTC
CASSQDPLDSYEQYF
>NA|TRBV6-6|TRBJ1-2|NA
TGTGCCAGCAGTTACTCCTATAACTATGGCTACACCTTC
CASSYSYNYGYTF
>NA|TRBV5-4|TRBJ2-5|TRBD1
TGTGCCAGCAGATCTGGACAGGGGCGAGAGACCCAGTACTTC
CASRSGQGRETQYF
>NA|TRBV6-1|TRBJ2-1|TRBD2
TGTGCCAGCACCCGGGGACTAGCAGAAAATGAGCAGTTCTTC
CASTRGLAENEQFF
>NA|TRBV28|TRBJ2-5|TRBD2
TGTGCCAGCAGGAGCCCCGGGACTAGCGCCCCCCCCCAGTACTTC
CASRSPGTSAPPQYF
>NA|TRBV28|TRBJ1-1|NA
TGTGCCAGCAACCCTACCCGGGCTTTCTTT
CASNPTRAFF
>NA|TRBV4-3|TRBJ2-2|NA
TGCGCCAGCAGCCACCCCACGCGCAGGGCCGGGGAGCTGTTTTTT
CASSHPTRRAGELFF
>few|TRBV4-3|TRBJ1-2|NA
TGCGCCAGCAGCCAAGATGGGTTTAACTATGGCTACACCTTC
CASSQDGFNYGYTF
>NA|TRBV6-5|TRBJ2-5|TRBD1
TGTGCCAGCAGAAGAACCGGACAGGGGGCAGAGACCCAGTACTTC
CASRRTGQGAETQYF
>NA|TRBV9|TRBJ1-5|TRBD1
TGTGCCAGCAGCCCGGGACAGTGGAGCAATCAGCCCCAGCATTTT
CASSPGQWSNQPQHF
>NA|TRBV5-1|TRBJ1-2|NA
TGCGCCAGCAGCTTGAGCGACCGAGTCTATGGCTACACCTTC
CASSLSDRVYGYTF
>NA|TRBV4-1|TRBJ2-5|TRBD1
TGCGCCAGCAGCCGGGGGACAGGGGATCGAGAGACCCAGTACTTC
CASSRGTGDRETQYF
>NA|TRBV7-2|TRBJ2-7|TRBD2
TGTGCCAGCAGCTTAGACACTAGCGCAGTGCAGTACTTC
CASSLDTSAVQYF
>NA|TRBV30|TRBJ2-1|NA
TGTGCCTGGAGTGTTGGGGGGCCCTTAAATGAGCAGTTCTTC
CAWSVGGPLNEQFF
>NA|TRBV5-6|TRBJ2-3|NA
TGTGCCAGCAGAAACCCCGGGACACCCGCAGATACGCAGTATTTT
CASRNPGTPADTQYF
>NA|TRBV29-1|TRBJ2-7|NA
TGCAGCGCACTACAGAGCCCTACCTACGAGCAGTACTTC
CSALQSPTYEQYF
>NA|TRBV30|TRBJ2-6|TRBD1
TGTGCCTTACAGGGGGCGGGGGCCAACGTCCTGACTTTC
CALQGAGANVLTF
>NA|TRBV7-2|TRBJ2-1|NA
TGTGCCAGCAGCTTAGGGACTTGGAATGAGCAGTTCTTC
CASSLGTWNEQFF
>NA|TRBV21-1|TRBJ2-7|NA
TGTGCCAGCAGCAAAGCCTACGAGCAGTACTTC
CASSKAYEQYF
>NA|TRBV9|TRBJ2-2|NA
TGTGCCAGCAGCGTGGGGGGCTCGGGGAACACCGGGGAGCTGTTTTTT
CASSVGGSGNTGELFF
>few|TRBV5-8|TRBJ2-1|TRBD1
TGTGCCAGCAGCTTCGGGACAGGTAGCAATGAGCAGTTCTTC
CASSFGTGSNEQFF